This note documents a single TCR beta chain sequence. The sample originates from a study of control samples from healthy donors and cancer patients. V shed 4 bases and J 7 bases; nucleotides not matched to a gene: 15. The germline CDR1 and CDR2 sequences are SGHVS and FNYEAQ. The CDR3 is made up of 16 amino acids. Assay: immunoSEQ multiplex PCR; the TCRdb copy retains only in-frame clones and omits some. The table includes some 140,000 clones, 89% detected once. The sequencing input was PBMCs. This TCR was sampled from a man aged 50 or older with head and neck cancer. The chain links TRBV7-6 to TRBJ1-2, with 7 positions matching TRBD1. The CDR3 region is CASSSNPATGISGYTF. Here the CDR3 DNA reads TGTGCCAGCAGCTCAAACCCCGCGACAGGGATATCTGGCTACACCTTC. Using reference TRBV7-6 and TRBJ1-2 for the parts outside the CDR3, the full variable domain is GAGVSQSPRYKVTKRGQDVALRCDPISGHVSLYWYRQALGQGPEFLTYFNYEAQQDKSGLPNDRFSAERPEGSISTLTIQRTEQRDSAMYRCASSSNPATGISGYTFGSGTRLTVV.